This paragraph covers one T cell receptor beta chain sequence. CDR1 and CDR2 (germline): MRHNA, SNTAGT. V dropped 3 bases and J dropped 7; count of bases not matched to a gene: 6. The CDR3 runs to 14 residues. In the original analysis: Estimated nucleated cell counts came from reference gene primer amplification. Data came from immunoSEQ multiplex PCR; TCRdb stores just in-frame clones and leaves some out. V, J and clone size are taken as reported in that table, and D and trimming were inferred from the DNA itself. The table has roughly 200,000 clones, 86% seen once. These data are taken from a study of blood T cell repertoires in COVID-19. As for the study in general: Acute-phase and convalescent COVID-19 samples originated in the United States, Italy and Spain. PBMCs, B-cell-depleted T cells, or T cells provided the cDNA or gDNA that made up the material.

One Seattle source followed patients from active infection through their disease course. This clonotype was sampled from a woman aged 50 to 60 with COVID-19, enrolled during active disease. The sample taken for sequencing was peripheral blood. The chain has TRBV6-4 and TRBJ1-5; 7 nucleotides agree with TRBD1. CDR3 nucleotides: TGTGCCAGCAGTGAACAGACAGGGAGCCAGCCCCAGCATTTT. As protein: CASSEQTGSQPQHF.